The 29 T cell receptor beta chains in this list originate from one sample, sequenced in a study of T cell repertoires in cytomegalovirus infection (dated by TCRdb to between 2018 and 2021). TCRdb names Illumina HiSeq 1500 as the instrument used. The public reads were run again by TCRdb, first through fastp at Q25 and then through MiXCR, and only productive beta chains were kept. When rows share a CDR3 protein, they turn into one entry using the most common DNA and genes. The sample table shows 500,000 to 600,000 distinct CDR3 sequences, and about 17% are seen once. The ten largest clones represent 20% to 30% of the sample. Sequencing used CD8+ T cells from PBMCs. The origin of the receptors is a human donor in good health (CMV status not recorded). Some clones in this sample may be carry-over from other donors' samples.

J is TRBJ1-2 and V is TRBV24-1; no definite D call. The ends were cut back, 7 bases at V and 10 bases at J, with 12 bases in the middle. Germline assignment: CDR1 KGHDR and CDR2 SFDVKD. The CDR3 length is 11 residues. The CDR3 bases are TGTGCCACCAGGGGCCAAGGCCACTACACCTTC. This translates into CATRGQGHYTF.

Ten or more counts support this clonotype. This chain links TRBV6-5 with TRBJ2-7; D not certain. From germline, CDR1 is MNHEY and CDR2 SVGAGI. V lost 0 bases and J 3 bases, leaving 9 bases between the germline ends. The CDR3 is 14 residues long. The CDR3 nucleotides are TGTGCCAGCAGTTACTCAAGGACCCACTACGAGCAGTACTTC. It yields the protein CASSYSRTHYEQYF.

The chain carries TRBV5-1 and TRBJ2-2, with D unclear. There are 12 residues in the CDR3. Trimming cost V 5 bases and J 8 bases, with 10 bases left between them. Germline V gives CDR1 SGHRS, CDR2 YFSETQ. The CDR3 spells CASRPESGELFF. DNA for the CDR3: TGCGCCAGCAGGCCGGAATCGGGGGAGCTGTTTTTT.

This clonotype has more than one count but fewer than ten. The J gene is TRBJ2-2, the V gene TRBV24-1, with 7 bases lining up with TRBD1. This CDR3 spans 16 amino acids. Germline V gene lookup returns CDR1 KGHDR and CDR2 SFDVKD. With 7 bases clipped from V and 0 bases from J, the junction kept 7 bases outside the gene matches. The CDR3 region is CATSLRTGANTGELFF. As DNA, the CDR3 is TGTGCCACCAGCCTCCGGACAGGCGCGAACACCGGGGAGCTGTTTTTT.

This clonotype was seen ten or more times. V is TRBV29-1 and J is TRBJ1-2; 7 positions agree with TRBD1. After removal of 3 bases from V and 7 bases from J, the junction contained 8 bases not matched to a gene. The CDR3 is 13 residues long. Germline V gene data show CDR1 as SQVTM and CDR2 as ANQGSEA. CDR3: CSVDLTGSGGYTF. The CDR3 region has the DNA TGCAGCGTTGATCTGACAGGGTCGGGTGGCTACACCTTC.

Many counts were recorded for this clonotype. V usage is TRBV19 and J usage is TRBJ1-5; D call uncertain. V was cut by 5 bases and J by 5 bases, with 16 bases left in between. CDR1 and CDR2 (germline): LNHDA, SQIVND (reference sequence). The length of the CDR3 is 15 residues. The CDR3 loop reads CASSPRGRVDQPQHF. The CDR3 DNA follows: TGTGCCAGTAGTCCCCGGGGAAGGGTCGATCAGCCCCAGCATTTT.

The chain carries TRBV10-3 and TRBJ2-5, with a weak D call TRBD1 (6 bases). Germline-derived CDR1 and CDR2 are ENHRY and SYGVKD. The V end lost 2 bases, the J end lost 5 bases, and 15 bases lay between the germline ends. CDR3 length: 15 residues. The CDR3 nucleotides read TGTGCCATCAGTGAGCCAAGCCAGGGGTTGGAGACCCAGTACTTC. Its protein product is CAISEPSQGLETQYF.

The gene calls are TRBV6-8 and TRBJ1-6, with D perhaps matching TRBD1 (6 bases). This CDR3 contains 16 residues. CDR1 and CDR2 (germline): MNHGY, SAAAGT. Trimming left V 6 bases short and J 7 bases short, with 19 bases between. The CDR3 protein is CASRQDRTVNNSPLHF. As DNA, the CDR3 is TGTGCCAGCAGGCAGGACAGAACCGTAAACAATTCACCCCTCCACTTT.

This clonotype was recorded only once. The V call is TRBV27, the J call TRBJ1-1; D unclear. The V gene's germline CDR1 is MNHEY and CDR2 SMNVEV (reference sequence). Trimming cost V 3 bases and J 8 bases, with 16 bases left between them. The CDR3 has 14 residues. In nucleotides, the CDR3 is TGTGCCAGCAGTTTTGGGCTGGGTTCGTCAGAAGCTTTCTTT. The encoded protein is CASSFGLGSSEAFF.

V and J are TRBV20-1 and TRBJ2-2; the match to TRBD1 covers 8 bases. With 3 bases clipped from V and 2 bases from J, the junction kept 5 bases outside the gene matches. The germline CDR1 and CDR2 sequences are DFQATT and SNEGSKA (reference sequence). The CDR3 covers 15 residues. The CDR3 loop reads CSARPGQVNTGELFF. The CDR3 nucleotides are TGCAGTGCTAGGCCGGGACAGGTTAACACCGGGGAGCTGTTTTTT.

The chain is built from TRBV29-1 and TRBJ1-1, with no clear D. The CDR3 has 15 amino acids. Looked up from germline, CDR1 is SQVTM and CDR2 is ANQGSEA. Trimming took 3 bases from V and 0 from J, leaving 14 bases between them. The CDR3 nucleotides are TGCAGCGTTGATGGGCCCACAGCGATGAACACTGAAGCTTTCTTT. It specifies CSVDGPTAMNTEAFF. Together with reference TRBV29-1 and TRBJ1-1, the CDR3 gives the full variable domain: SAVISQKPSRDICQRGTSLTIQCQVDSQVTMMFWYRQQPGQSLTLIATANQGSEATYESGFVIDKFPISRPNLTFSTLTVSNMSPEDSSIYLCSVDGPTAMNTEAFFGQGTRLTVV.

This clonotype was recorded a few times. The V gene is TRBV20-1, the J gene TRBJ2-7; the D gene is possibly TRBD2 (6 bases). The germline CDR1 and CDR2 sequences are DFQATT and SNEGSKA (reference sequence). V lost 5 bases and J lost 1, with 9 bases in between. The CDR3 sequence is 12 residues long. The CDR3 bases are TGCAGTGCTGCCCGGGGGTCCTACGAGCAGTACTTC. It translates to CSAARGSYEQYF.

This clonotype was observed a handful of times. V usage is TRBV27 and J usage is TRBJ1-2; possibly TRBD1 for D (5 bases). The CDR3 spans 15 residues. V was pared by 2 bases and J by 4 bases, with 14 bases between. The germline CDR1 and CDR2 sequences are MNHEY and SMNVEV (reference sequence). The DNA of the CDR3 is TGTGCCAGCAGTTTACGGGACGGGACGCTCTATGGCTACACCTTC. Its protein product is CASSLRDGTLYGYTF.

The rearrangement joins TRBV6-1 to TRBJ2-3, with 9 bases identical to TRBD1. The CDR3 length is 16 residues. V gave up 11 bases and J gave up 5 bases; unmatched junction bases: 17. Per germline, CDR1 MNHNS and CDR2 SASEGT. The CDR3 DNA reads TGTGCCGAATCTCGGACCACAGGGGGCGAAGGAGATACGCAGTATTTT. This sequence encodes CAESRTTGGEGDTQYF.

This clonotype was observed a handful of times. The chain is built from TRBV28 and TRBJ2-7, with D possibly being TRBD1 (6 bases). V gave up 1 base and J gave up 3 bases, with 10 bases separating them. CDR1 MDHEN and CDR2 SYDVKM come from the germline V gene. This CDR3 spans 14 amino acids. CDR3 residues: CASSLFQGNYEQYF. CDR3 coding DNA: TGTGCCAGCAGTTTATTTCAGGGGAACTACGAGCAGTACTTC.

This clonotype was seen at least ten times. The J gene is TRBJ1-3, the V gene TRBV7-9; D is ambiguous. CDR1 SEHNR and CDR2 FQNEAQ come from the germline V gene (reference sequence). The V and J ends lost 6 bases and 0 bases respectively, with 18 bases between them. The CDR3 extends over 17 amino acids. The CDR3 region has the DNA TGTGCCAGCAGGGCCGGGGTGGGCACGAGCTCTGGAAACACCATATATTTT. Residues: CASRAGVGTSSGNTIYF.

This chain connects TRBV24-1 to TRBJ2-1; TRBD1 or TRBD2 may be the D gene (6 bases each). The V gene's germline CDR1 is KGHDR and CDR2 SFDVKD. Between the trimmed V and J ends, which lost 9 bases and 2 bases, there was a span of 13 bases. The CDR3 length is 14 residues. CDR3 protein: CATDRGDPYNEQFF. As DNA, the CDR3 is TGTGCCACCGATAGGGGGGACCCCTACAATGAGCAGTTCTTC.

Points on this clonotype: One end of the junction is discordant with germline, which a read error may explain. The chain uses TRBV27 and TRBJ1-2; 10 bases map to TRBD1. The CDR3 is 17 residues long. Germline CDR1 MNHEY, CDR2 SMNVEV (reference sequence). The CDR3 reads CATRPGTGARDFYCYTF. The CDR3, as DNA: TGTGCCACCAGGCCGGGGACAGGGGCGAGAGATTTCTATTGCTACACCTTC.

This rearrangement joins TRBV7-9 to TRBJ2-1; no firm D call. CDR3 length equals 13 residues. The V and J ends lost 0 bases and 10 bases respectively, with 10 bases between them. Germline V gene lookup returns CDR1 SEHNR and CDR2 FQNEAQ (reference sequence). CDR3 sequence: CASSLAPGIEQFF. The DNA for the CDR3 is TGTGCCAGCAGCTTAGCTCCTGGCATCGAGCAGTTCTTC.

V and J are TRBV7-3 and TRBJ2-3, with D hard to call. V lost 1 base, J lost 4 bases, and 12 bases lay in between. The CDR3 totals 15 residues. The V gene's germline CDR1 is SGHTA and CDR2 FQGTGA. The CDR3 nucleotides read TGTGCCAGCAGCTTAAATTCTGGTTTCGCAGATACGCAGTATTTT. Translating it yields CASSLNSGFADTQYF.

This clonotype was observed at least ten times. The V and J genes are TRBV7-9 and TRBJ1-4; D is possibly TRBD1 (5 bases). V lost 0 bases and J 6 bases, leaving 8 bases between the germline ends. Germline CDR1 and CDR2: SEHNR and FQNEAQ (reference sequence). The CDR3 runs to 14 residues. The CDR3 DNA is TGTGCCAGCAGCTTAGCCCCGGGGGATGAAAAACTGTTTTTT. Translation gives CASSLAPGDEKLFF.

This clonotype appeared many times. The chain couples TRBV7-9 to TRBJ1-2; 10 positions match TRBD1. V trimming: 4 bases; J trimming: 7 bases; junction bases outside the gene matches: 12. The CDR3 length is 16 residues. The V gene's germline CDR1 is SEHNR and CDR2 FQNEAQ (reference sequence). CDR3 nucleotides: TGTGCCAGCAGCTCACAGATTGACAGGGGGCGTTTTGGCTACACCTTC. Protein: CASSSQIDRGRFGYTF.

The rearrangement uses TRBV4-1 and TRBJ1-2, with TRBD1 identical over 9 bases. Trimming at V came to 5 bases and at J to 5 bases, leaving 9 bases not matched to a gene. The CDR3 runs 15 residues. Germline V gene sequence: CDR1 MGHRA, CDR2 YSYEKL. The CDR3 nucleotides read TGCGCCAGCAGCGTATTGCCAGGGACAGGGTATGGCTACACCTTC. Its translation: CASSVLPGTGYGYTF.

In its sample, this clonotype was seen many times. This rearrangement joins TRBV19 to TRBJ1-2, with D uncertain. Trimming cost V 5 bases and J 7 bases, with 14 bases left between them. The CDR3 has 13 residues. Germline V gives CDR1 LNHDA, CDR2 SQIVND (reference sequence). For the CDR3, the DNA is TGTGCCAGTAGTGGACGGATCGAGTTTGGCTACACCTTC. This gives the protein CASSGRIEFGYTF.

The rearrangement uses TRBV6-1 and TRBJ2-1; 12 bases map to TRBD2. CDR1 and CDR2 (germline): MNHNS, SASEGT. The junction had 15 bases not matched to a gene; V was cut back by 0 bases and J by 15 bases. This CDR3 has 17 amino acids. CDR3 region: CASSEALQTSGRGALFF. The CDR3 coding sequence is TGTGCCAGCAGTGAAGCGCTTCAGACTAGCGGGAGAGGGGCGCTGTTCTTC.

The gene calls are TRBV2 and TRBJ2-7; D is perhaps TRBD1 (5 bases). V was cut by 3 bases and J by 2 bases, with 14 bases left in between. The V gene's germline CDR1 is SNHLY and CDR2 FYNNEI. The CDR3 spans 15 residues. The CDR3 nucleotides are TGTGCCAGCAGTGACGGCTCTGACAGAGCCTACGAGCAGTACTTC. The encoded protein is CASSDGSDRAYEQYF.

This clonotype was seen ten or more times. The rearrangement uses TRBV12-3 or TRBV12-4 and TRBJ2-3, with TRBD2 matching 11 bases. J lost 2 bases, V lost 5 bases, and 6 bases had no gene match. The CDR3 contains 16 residues. This CDR3 is CASSVGTSGTTDTQYF. DNA for the CDR3: TGTGCCAGCAGTGTCGGGACTAGCGGAACCACAGATACGCAGTATTTT.

The rearrangement uses TRBV7-9 and TRBJ2-1; D might be TRBD1 (5 bases). The CDR3 is 13 amino acids. CDR1 and CDR2 from the germline V gene are SEHNR and FQNEAQ (reference sequence). Trimming removed 2 bases at V and 8 bases at J, with 10 bases between. The CDR3, as DNA: TGTGCCAGCAGCTTACCAGGGTCCGATGAGCAGTTCTTC. Protein sequence: CASSLPGSDEQFF.

There are many counts of this clonotype. The chain links TRBV6-1 to TRBJ1-5; D is unclear. The CDR3 length is 15 residues. The germline V and J ends were trimmed by 4 bases and 0 bases, with 10 bases remaining between them. Per germline, CDR1 MNHNS and CDR2 SASEGT. The CDR3: CASSGTENSNQPQHF. CDR3 DNA sequence: TGTGCCAGCAGTGGAACAGAGAATAGCAATCAGCCCCAGCATTTT.